Each of the 18 T cell receptor beta chains below was sequenced from the same sample in a study of CD8 T cells in Susac syndrome. The authors reverse transcribed about 0.5 to 1 ug RNA with random hexamers. TCRdb processed the immunoSEQ multiplex PCR reads anew with MiXCR; each CDR3 protein has one entry. The repertoire holds roughly 180,000 distinct CDR3 sequences, with about 93% as singletons. Sample: CD4+ T cells from PBMCs. The receptors originated from a human donor with Susac syndrome.

The rearrangement joins TRBV20-1 to TRBJ1-1; tentatively, D is TRBD1 (5 bases). CDR1 is DFQATT and CDR2 is SNEGSKA in the germline V gene (reference sequence). The CDR3 runs to 17 residues. Trimming pared 2 bases from V and 0 bases from J, leaving 19 bases between. In DNA, the CDR3 is TGCAGTGCTAGACCCAGATATACGGGGGTATTGAACACTGAAGCTTTCTTT. This codes for CSARPRYTGVLNTEAFF.

V gene TRBV15 combines with J gene TRBJ1-5, with 7 bases lining up with TRBD1. This CDR3 has 16 amino acids. Germline V CDR1 and CDR2: LNHNV, YYDKDF (reference sequence). J lost 4 bases, V lost 1 base, and 7 bases had no gene match. The CDR3 coding sequence is TGTGCCACCAGCAGAGTGGGTAGACAGGGTAATCAGCCCCAGCATTTT. Translation: CATSRVGRQGNQPQHF.

The J gene is TRBJ2-3, the V gene TRBV11-2, with TRBD2 matching over 14 bases. Trimming took 3 bases from V and 4 from J; bases not matched to a gene: 3. The CDR3 runs 16 residues. The germline V gene encodes CDR1 SGHAT and CDR2 FQNNGV. The CDR3 DNA reads as TGTGCCAGCAGCTTGGGACTAGCGGGAGTTTCAGATACGCAGTATTTT. It codes for CASSLGLAGVSDTQYF.

The V and J genes are TRBV5-1 and TRBJ2-1; 9 nucleotides align to TRBD1. With 5 bases clipped from V and 9 bases from J, the junction kept 12 bases outside the gene matches. Germline V gene sequence: CDR1 SGHRS, CDR2 YFSETQ. CDR3 length equals 15 residues. The CDR3: CASRKRQGGTGEQFF. The CDR3 DNA reads as TGCGCCAGCAGGAAAAGACAGGGGGGTACCGGTGAGCAGTTCTTC. Full variable domain (remainder filled in from reference TRBV5-1 and TRBJ2-1): KAGVTQTPRYLIKTRGQQVTLSCSPISGHRSVSWYQQTPGQGLQFLFEYFSETQRNKGNFPGRFSGRQFSNSRSEMNVSTLELGDSALYLCASRKRQGGTGEQFFGPGTRLTVL.

This sequence joins TRBV5-1 and TRBJ2-6; TRBD1 agrees at 7 bases. The CDR3 loop spans 20 amino acids. Germline loops: CDR1 SGHRS, CDR2 YFSETQ. V shed 3 bases, J shed 0 bases, and the junction held 15 bases outside the gene matches. CDR3 DNA sequence: TGCGCCAGCAGCTCGGGACAGATTTTCGATCTGAGCTCTGGGGCCAACGTCCTGACTTTC. Translation: CASSSGQIFDLSSGANVLTF.

This sequence joins TRBV11-1 and TRBJ2-7; no definite D call. The length of the CDR3 is 15 residues. Germline V gene data show CDR1 as SGHAT and CDR2 as FQDESV (reference sequence). Between the trimmed V and J ends, which lost 5 bases and 2 bases, there was a span of 16 bases. The CDR3: CASSQMRGRAYEQYF. CDR3 sequence (DNA): TGTGCCAGCAGCCAAATGCGAGGTAGAGCCTACGAGCAGTACTTC.

The chain links TRBV30 to TRBJ1-3; perhaps TRBD1 as D (5 bases). With 5 bases removed from V and 4 bases from J, the gap between germline ends came to 12 bases. Per germline, CDR1 GTSNPN and CDR2 SVGIG (reference sequence). The CDR3 has 13 amino acids. CDR3 in DNA: TGTGCCTGGGACCGGGGCAGCGGAAACACCATATATTTT. Its translation is CAWDRGSGNTIYF.

This sequence joins TRBV5-1 and TRBJ2-1, with TRBD2 identical over 12 bases. CDR3 length: 14 amino acids. Germline V lookup: CDR1 SGHRS, CDR2 YFSETQ. V was pared by 4 bases and J by 8 bases, with 4 bases of the junction left unmatched. CDR3 bases: TGCGCCAGCAGCCCTAGCGGGGGGGCCCATGAGCAGTTCTTC. Protein: CASSPSGGAHEQFF.

Remarks on this clonotype: The junction departs from the called germline gene at one end, perhaps through a read error. The chain uses TRBV28 and TRBJ2-1; 7 bases fit TRBD1. Germline V CDR1 and CDR2: MDHEN, SYDVKM. The CDR3 is 12 residues long. The CDR3 here is CASSLIDRVQLF. DNA for the CDR3: TGTGCCAGCAGTTTAATCGACAGGGTTCAGCTCTTC.

CDR3 nucleotide sequence: TGTGCCAGCTCATTAGGGACTAGCGGGGCGAGCTCCTACGAGCAGTACTTC. It yields the protein CASSLGTSGASSYEQYF. The V call is TRBV18, the J call TRBJ2-7; 13 nucleotides line up with TRBD2. Per germline, CDR1 KGHSH and CDR2 LQKENI. J was trimmed by 0 bases and V by 5 bases; bases with no gene match: 7. The CDR3 totals 17 residues.

The chain has TRBV20-1 and TRBJ1-4, with a tentative D call TRBD1 (5 bases). V lost 7 bases and J 0 bases, leaving 12 bases between the germline ends. The CDR3 extends over 14 amino acids. Germline lookup yields CDR1 DFQATT and CDR2 SNEGSKA (reference sequence). CDR3: CSVPEGTTNEKLFF. The CDR3 DNA follows: TGCAGTGTCCCGGAGGGGACAACTAATGAAAAACTGTTTTTT.

This chain connects TRBV15 to TRBJ1-6; D remains unclear. The CDR3 sequence is 15 residues long. The V gene's germline CDR1 is LNHNV and CDR2 YYDKDF (reference sequence). The ends were cut back, 0 bases at V and 13 bases at J, with 16 bases in the middle. The chain's CDR3 is CATSRDPTPDAPLHF. The CDR3 DNA sequence: TGTGCCACCAGCAGAGACCCGACTCCCGATGCCCCCCTCCACTTT.

V is TRBV19 and J is TRBJ1-1; 10 positions match TRBD1. CDR1 and CDR2 from the germline V gene are LNHDA and SQIVND (reference sequence). V trimming: 9 bases; J trimming: 6 bases; junction bases outside the gene matches: 4. This CDR3 comprises 12 residues. The CDR3 DNA reads TGTGCCAGCAGGGACAGGGGCTCTGAAGCTTTCTTT. Translation gives CASRDRGSEAFF.

The V and J genes are TRBV6-6 and TRBJ1-6, with D maybe TRBD1 (6 bases). V dropped 11 bases and J dropped 10 bases, with 18 bases sitting between them. The CDR3 totals 13 residues. From germline, CDR1 is MNHNY and CDR2 SVGAGI (reference sequence). The DNA for the CDR3 is TGTGCCGCTATACAGGGAGTTTGGTCACCCCTCCACTTT. This encodes CAAIQGVWSPLHF.

The V and J genes are TRBV30 and TRBJ1-5; no reliable D call. V dropped 1 base and J dropped 6 bases, with 10 bases sitting between them. Looked up from germline, CDR1 is GTSNPN and CDR2 is SVGIG (reference sequence). This CDR3 has 13 residues. CDR3 region: CAWSGRRSQPQHF. CDR3 coding DNA: TGTGCCTGGAGTGGCCGAAGGAGTCAGCCCCAGCATTTT. The full variable domain, its missing parts supplied by reference TRBV30 and TRBJ1-5, is SQTIHQWPATLVQPVGSPLSLECTVEGTSNPNLYWYRQAAGRGLQLLFYSVGIGQISSEVPQNLSASRPQDRQFILSSKKLLLSDSGFYLCAWSGRRSQPQHFGDGTRLSIL.

V usage is TRBV20-1 and J usage is TRBJ2-1; tentatively, D is TRBD1 (6 bases). Trimming removed 1 base from V and 3 bases from J, with 10 bases in between. This CDR3 is built from 14 residues. Germline V CDR1 and CDR2: DFQATT, SNEGSKA (reference sequence). This CDR3 reads CSARGGGYYNEQFF. In DNA, the CDR3 is TGCAGTGCTAGAGGAGGGGGTTACTACAATGAGCAGTTCTTC.

CDR3 loop: CSSPGVAAADEQFF. The CDR3 bases are TGCAGCTCCCCTGGGGTAGCCGCAGCGGATGAGCAGTTCTTC. The V call is TRBV29-1, the J call TRBJ2-1; perhaps TRBD2 as D (5 bases). The CDR3 spans 14 residues. V was clipped by 8 bases and J by 8 bases, with 22 bases between them. Germline-derived CDR1 and CDR2 are SQVTM and ANQGSEA.

The chain has TRBV23-1 and TRBJ2-7, with D tentatively TRBD1 or TRBD2 (5 bases each). TRBV23-1 belongs to the ORF category, with a function that is uncertain. The germline V and J ends were trimmed by 3 bases and 3 bases, with 18 bases remaining between them. CDR3 length: 16 amino acids. The CDR3 DNA is TGCGCCAGCAGTCAGAAGTATGGGGGAAACTACTACGAGCAGTACTTC. It translates to CASSQKYGGNYYEQYF.